The 8 T cell receptor beta chains presented below share a single source sample, sequenced in a study of T cells in Graves' hyperthyroidism and ophthalmopathy. TCR beta CDR3 region amplification was performed from RNA transcripts. First-round RT-PCR of the TCR CDR3 relied on the HTBI primer set. TCRdb analysed the multiplex PCR reads with MiXCR anew, one entry per CDR3 protein. This sample has around 690,000 distinct CDR3 sequences; 17% occur once, and the top ten carry less than 20%. The sample was blood. These TCRs come from a man aged 50-59 years with Graves' hyperthyroidism.

The genes are TRBV30 and TRBJ1-4, with 7 bases matching TRBD1. The germline V gene has CDR1 GTSNPN and CDR2 SVGIG (reference sequence). V trimming: 4 bases; J trimming: 5 bases; junction bases outside the gene matches: 4. The CDR3 is 13 residues long. DNA for the CDR3: TGTGCCTGGACAGGGGGGCTGAATGAAAAACTGTTTTTT. Amino acids: CAWTGGLNEKLFF.

The chain employs TRBV28 and TRBJ2-7; D is ambiguous. V lost 6 bases and J 6 bases, leaving 18 bases between the germline ends. This CDR3 has 14 amino acids. The germline CDR1 and CDR2 sequences are MDHEN and SYDVKM. The DNA for the CDR3 is TGTGCCAGCAGGCCGAGACCGAGAGCTTTCGAGCAGTACTTC. It translates to CASRPRPRAFEQYF. The variable domain in full, with the rest retrieved from reference TRBV28 and TRBJ2-7, is DVKVTQSSRYLVKRTGEKVFLECVQDMDHENMFWYRQDPGLGLRLIYFSYDVKMKEKGDIPEGYSVSREKKERFSLILESASTNQTSMYLCASRPRPRAFEQYFGPGTRLTVT.

The rearrangement uses TRBV28 and TRBJ1-5, with D uncertain. Trimming cost V 2 bases and J 0 bases, with 11 bases left between them. The CDR3 totals 16 residues. Germline CDR1 and CDR2: MDHEN and SYDVKM. CDR3 in amino acids: CASSLGEGRSNQPQHF. The CDR3 DNA reads as TGTGCCAGCAGTTTAGGGGAGGGCCGTAGCAATCAGCCCCAGCATTTT.

This clonotype appeared many times. This sequence joins TRBV11-2 and TRBJ2-3; D gene uncertain. Between the trimmed V and J ends, which lost 0 bases and 4 bases, there was a span of 2 bases. This CDR3 has 12 amino acids. Germline-derived CDR1 and CDR2 are SGHAT and FQNNGV. In DNA form, the CDR3 reads TGTGCCAGCAGCTTAGAGCCAGATACGCAGTATTTT. Protein sequence: CASSLEPDTQYF.

This clonotype was seen many times. The rearrangement joins TRBV7-3 to TRBJ1-1; 8 positions agree with TRBD1. Germline V gene lookup returns CDR1 SGHTA and CDR2 FQGTGA. CDR3 size: 14 residues. V dropped 5 bases and J dropped 1; count of bases not matched to a gene: 3. The CDR3 loop is CASSKDRENTEAFF. CDR3 nucleotides: TGTGCCAGCAGCAAGGACAGGGAGAACACTGAAGCTTTCTTT.

DNA for the CDR3: TGTGCCACCAGCAGCGGGACAGCGAATTCACCCCTCCACTTT. It codes for CATSSGTANSPLHF. V usage is TRBV15 and J usage is TRBJ1-6, with 7 nucleotides matching TRBD1. This CDR3 comprises 14 residues. Germline-derived CDR1 and CDR2 are LNHNV and YYDKDF (reference sequence). V lost 3 bases and J lost 7; bases outside the gene matches: 3.

In its sample, this clonotype was seen a few times. This chain joins TRBV7-2 and TRBJ2-5; 7 bases line up with TRBD1. V shed 1 base and J 5 bases; nucleotides not matched to a gene: 10. Germline CDR1 is SGHTA and CDR2 is FQGNSA. The CDR3 length is 16 residues. In nucleotides, the CDR3 is TGTGCCAGCAGCTTAGGGGGACAGTCGAGGGGGGAGACCCAGTACTTC. Amino acids: CASSLGGQSRGETQYF.

A single count supports this clonotype. This chain links TRBV19 with TRBJ1-5; no reliable D call. Germline CDR1 LNHDA, CDR2 SQIVND (reference sequence). The CDR3 covers 12 residues. V was shortened by 8 bases and J by 7 bases, with 12 bases between the two germline ends. CDR3: CASGVGSQPQHF. The CDR3 DNA follows: TGTGCCAGTGGGGTGGGGAGCCAGCCCCAGCATTTT.